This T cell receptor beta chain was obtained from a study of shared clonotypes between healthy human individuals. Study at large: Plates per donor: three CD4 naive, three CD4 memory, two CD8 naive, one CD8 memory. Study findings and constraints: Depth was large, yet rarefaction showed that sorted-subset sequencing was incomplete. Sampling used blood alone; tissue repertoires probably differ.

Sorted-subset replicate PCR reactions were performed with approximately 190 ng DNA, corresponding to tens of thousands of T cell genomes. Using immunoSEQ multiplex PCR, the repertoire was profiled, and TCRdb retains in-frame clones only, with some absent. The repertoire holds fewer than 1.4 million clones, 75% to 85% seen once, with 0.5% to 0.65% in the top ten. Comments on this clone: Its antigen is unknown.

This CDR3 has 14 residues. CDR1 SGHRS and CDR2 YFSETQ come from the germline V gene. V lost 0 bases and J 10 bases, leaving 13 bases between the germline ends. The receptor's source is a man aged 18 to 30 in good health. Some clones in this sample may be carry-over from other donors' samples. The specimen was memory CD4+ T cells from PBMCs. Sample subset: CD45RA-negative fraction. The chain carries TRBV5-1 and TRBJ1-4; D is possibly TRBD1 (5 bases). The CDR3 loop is CASSLDLNQGKLFF. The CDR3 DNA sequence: TGCGCCAGCAGCTTGGATCTTAATCAGGGAAAACTGTTTTTT.